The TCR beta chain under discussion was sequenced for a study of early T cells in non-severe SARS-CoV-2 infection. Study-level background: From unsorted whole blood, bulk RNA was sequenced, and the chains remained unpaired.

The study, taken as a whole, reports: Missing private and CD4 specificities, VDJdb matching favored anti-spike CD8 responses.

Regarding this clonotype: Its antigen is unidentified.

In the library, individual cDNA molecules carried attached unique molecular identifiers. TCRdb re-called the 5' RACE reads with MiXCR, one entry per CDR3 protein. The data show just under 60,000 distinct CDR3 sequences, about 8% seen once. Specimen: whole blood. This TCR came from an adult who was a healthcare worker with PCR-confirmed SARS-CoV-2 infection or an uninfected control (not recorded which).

DNA for the CDR3: TGCAGTGCTAGAGTTCCTCTTACAGGGAAGAACACTGAAGCTTTCTTT. This translates into CSARVPLTGKNTEAFF. V is TRBV20-1 and J is TRBJ1-1; perhaps TRBD1 as D (6 bases). The ends were cut back, 1 base at V and 1 base at J, with 16 bases in the middle. Germline values: CDR1 DFQATT, CDR2 SNEGSKA (reference sequence). The CDR3 runs 16 residues.